This T cell receptor (beta chain) was documented in a study of T cells in Graves' hyperthyroidism and ophthalmopathy. Study-level points and caveats: For ophthalmopathy, model prediction preceded onset by a median about 6 months.

Every diagnosis used clinical symptoms, serum thyroxine and TRAb, thyroid ultrasound and orbital computed tomography. Predating any ophthalmopathy symptoms, the blood sample was taken at first hyperthyroidism diagnosis. Researchers took RNA transcripts and amplified the TCR beta CDR3 regions from them. In the first-round RT-PCR of the TCR CDR3, the HTBI primer set was used. Each CDR3 protein is one row after TCRdb ran MiXCR on the multiplex PCR reads. The sample records about 130,000 distinct CDR3 sequences, approximately 24% being singletons. This CDR3 comprises 14 residues. V was cut by 6 bases and J by 2 bases, with 14 bases left in between. Germline values: CDR1 MDHEN, CDR2 SYDVKM. The table lists this clonotype with many counts. What it recognizes is unknown.

This clonotype originated in a woman between 45 and 60 years old with Graves' hyperthyroidism that later progressed to Graves' ophthalmopathy. The J gene is TRBJ2-7, the V gene TRBV28; no definite D call. The specimen was blood. CDR3 loop: CASRDDRRPYEQYF. The DNA of the CDR3 is TGTGCCAGCAGGGACGACCGGAGACCCTACGAGCAGTACTTC.